These 4 T cell receptor beta chains originate from one sample sequenced in a study of blood T cell repertoires in COVID-19. This table comes from immunoSEQ multiplex PCR, and its TCRdb copy is limited to in-frame clones, with some not included. The sample yields about 170,000 clones, 80% to 85% seen once. The material sequenced was peripheral blood. Source of these receptors: a human donor with acute or convalescent COVID-19. The donor label of this sample is uncertain.

V usage is TRBV9 and J usage is TRBJ2-7; TRBD2 is a possible D gene (6 bases). Germline lookup yields CDR1 SGDLS and CDR2 YYNGEE. The CDR3 has 14 residues. Trimming shortened V by 3 bases and J by 0 bases, and 10 bases separated the two germline ends. Here the CDR3 DNA reads TGTGCCAGCAGCGGTATTAGCGGCTCCTACGAGCAGTACTTC. It is translated as CASSGISGSYEQYF.

This chain connects TRBV5-1 to TRBJ2-5, with TRBD2 identical over 8 bases. Germline lookup yields CDR1 SGHRS and CDR2 YFSETQ. This CDR3 comprises 16 residues. Trimming took 4 bases from V and 2 from J; bases not matched to a gene: 10. The CDR3 region is CASSLTTSAAQETQYF. The CDR3 region has the DNA TGCGCCAGCAGCCTGACGACTAGCGCGGCGCAAGAGACCCAGTACTTC.

J is TRBJ2-1 and V is TRBV3-1 (or the pseudogene TRBV3-2), with D perhaps TRBD2 (5 bases). The CDR3 sequence is 16 residues long. V lost 8 bases, J lost 2 bases, and 19 bases lay in between. Per germline, CDR1 LGHDT and CDR2 YNNKEL (reference sequence). CDR3 nucleotides: TGTGCCAGCGCTCCGAGAGGGCGGAAAGCCTACAATGAGCAGTTCTTC. This encodes CASAPRGRKAYNEQFF.

The chain uses TRBV6-5 and TRBJ2-1; D is possibly TRBD2 (5 bases). V lost 0 bases, J lost 9 bases, and 12 bases lay in between. The CDR3 runs to 14 residues. Germline V gene data show CDR1 as MNHEY and CDR2 as SVGAGI. This CDR3 is CASSYSWTLGEQFF. The CDR3 bases are TGTGCCAGCAGTTACTCATGGACTCTCGGTGAGCAGTTCTTC.